This TCR beta chain appears in the sequencing data of a study of T cell responses to AZD1222 COVID-19 vaccine. Study overall: The study pooled second doses at about 4 or about 12 weeks. Overall study results and limits: The donor group comprised mostly white British people and more females; the analysis possibly underestimated clonal diversity. Only 6 or 7 people who got AZD1222 tested seropositive at baseline. With two AZD1222 doses given, Spike-specific TCR breadth and depth both rose.

The CDR3 sequence is 13 residues long. Comments on this clone: Its antigen is currently unknown.

Generated by immunoSEQ multiplex PCR, the TCRdb table keeps only in-frame clones and is missing some. The sample consists of 150,000 to 200,000 clones, approximately 86% of them appearing once. This clonotype was sampled from an adult in good health. The chain links TRBV12-2 to TRBJ2-1; the table's D call TRBD2 went unverified against the DNA. TRBV12-2 is a recognized pseudogene. The material was peripheral blood, obtained on day 0 of AZD1222 vaccination. In nucleotides, the CDR3 is TGTGCAAGTCGCCTACACGAGGTCAAAGACGAGTTCTTC. It yields the protein CASRLHEVKDEFF.